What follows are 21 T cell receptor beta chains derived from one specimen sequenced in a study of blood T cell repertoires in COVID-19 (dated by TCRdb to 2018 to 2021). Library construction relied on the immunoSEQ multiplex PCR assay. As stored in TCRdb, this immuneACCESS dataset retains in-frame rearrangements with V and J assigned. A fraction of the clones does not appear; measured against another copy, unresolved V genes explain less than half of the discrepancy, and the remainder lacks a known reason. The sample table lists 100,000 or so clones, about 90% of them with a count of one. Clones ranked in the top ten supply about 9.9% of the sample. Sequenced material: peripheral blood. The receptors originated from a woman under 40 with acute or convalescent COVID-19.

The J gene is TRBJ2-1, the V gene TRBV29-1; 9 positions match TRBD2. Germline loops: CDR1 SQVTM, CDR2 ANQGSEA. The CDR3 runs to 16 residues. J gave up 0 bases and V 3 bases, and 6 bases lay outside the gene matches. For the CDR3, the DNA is TGCAGCGTTGATGGCAGCGGGGGGACCTCCTACAATGAGCAGTTCTTC. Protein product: CSVDGSGGTSYNEQFF.

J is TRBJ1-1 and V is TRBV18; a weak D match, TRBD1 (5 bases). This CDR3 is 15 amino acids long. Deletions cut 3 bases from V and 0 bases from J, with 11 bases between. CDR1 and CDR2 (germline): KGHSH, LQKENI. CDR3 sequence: CASSPTTGLNTEAFF. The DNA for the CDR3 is TGTGCCAGCTCACCGACCACAGGACTGAACACTGAAGCTTTCTTT. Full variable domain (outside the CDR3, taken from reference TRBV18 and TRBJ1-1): NAGVMQNPRHLVRRRGQEARLRCSPMKGHSHVYWYRQLPEEGLKFMVYLQKENIIDESGMPKERFSAEFPKEGPSILRIQQVVRGDSAAYFCASSPTTGLNTEAFFGQGTRLTVV.

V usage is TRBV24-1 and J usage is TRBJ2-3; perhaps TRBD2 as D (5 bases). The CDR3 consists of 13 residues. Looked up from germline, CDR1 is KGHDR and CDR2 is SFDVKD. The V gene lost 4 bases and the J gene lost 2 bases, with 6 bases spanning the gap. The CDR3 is CATSDRDTDTQYF. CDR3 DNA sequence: TGTGCCACCAGTGACCGGGACACAGATACGCAGTATTTT.

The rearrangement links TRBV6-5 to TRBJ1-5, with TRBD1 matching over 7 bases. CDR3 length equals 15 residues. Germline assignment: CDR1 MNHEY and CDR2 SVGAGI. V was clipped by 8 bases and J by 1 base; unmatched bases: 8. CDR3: CASDRQGGSNQPQHF. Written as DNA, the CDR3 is TGTGCCAGCGACAGACAGGGAGGCAGCAATCAGCCCCAGCATTTT.

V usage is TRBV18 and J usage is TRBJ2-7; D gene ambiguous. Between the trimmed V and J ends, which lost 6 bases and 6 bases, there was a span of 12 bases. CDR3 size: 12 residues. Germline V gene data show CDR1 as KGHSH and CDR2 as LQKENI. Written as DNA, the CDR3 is TGTGCCAGCTCCCCTCTAGGTCCCGAGCAGTACTTC. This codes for CASSPLGPEQYF.

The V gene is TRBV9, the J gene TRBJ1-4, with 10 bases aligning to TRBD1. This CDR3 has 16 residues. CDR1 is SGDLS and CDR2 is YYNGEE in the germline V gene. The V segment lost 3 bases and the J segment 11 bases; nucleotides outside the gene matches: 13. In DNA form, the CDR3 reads TGTGCCAGCAGCGCCTCCGGGACAGGGGAAATTCAGAAACTGTTTTTT. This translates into CASSASGTGEIQKLFF.

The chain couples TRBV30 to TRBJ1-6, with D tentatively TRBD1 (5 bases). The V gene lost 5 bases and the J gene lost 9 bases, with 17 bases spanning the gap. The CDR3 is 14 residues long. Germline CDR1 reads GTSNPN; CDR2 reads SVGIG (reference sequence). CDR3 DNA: TGTGCCTGGGGCGGGACCGTCAATAGTTCACCCCTCCACTTT. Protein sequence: CAWGGTVNSSPLHF.

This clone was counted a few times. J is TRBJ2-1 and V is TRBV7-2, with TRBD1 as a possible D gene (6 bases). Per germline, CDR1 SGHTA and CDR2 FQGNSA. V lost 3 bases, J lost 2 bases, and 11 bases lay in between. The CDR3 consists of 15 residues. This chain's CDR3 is CASSFRQDPYNEQFF. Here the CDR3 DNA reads TGTGCCAGCAGCTTCCGACAGGATCCCTACAATGAGCAGTTCTTC.

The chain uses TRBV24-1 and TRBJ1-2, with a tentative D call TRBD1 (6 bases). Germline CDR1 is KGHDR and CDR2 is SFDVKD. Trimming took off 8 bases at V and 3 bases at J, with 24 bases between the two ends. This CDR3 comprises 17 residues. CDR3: CATTQIPGHTLYYGYTF. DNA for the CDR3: TGTGCCACCACCCAGATACCGGGACACACTCTTTACTATGGCTACACCTTC.

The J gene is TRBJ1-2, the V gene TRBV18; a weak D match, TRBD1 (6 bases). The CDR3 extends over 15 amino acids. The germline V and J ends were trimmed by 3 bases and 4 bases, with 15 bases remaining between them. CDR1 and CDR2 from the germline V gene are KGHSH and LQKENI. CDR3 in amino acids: CASSPNQDSPYGYTF. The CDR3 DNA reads TGTGCCAGCTCACCTAACCAGGACAGTCCCTATGGCTACACCTTC. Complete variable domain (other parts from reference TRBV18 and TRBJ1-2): NAGVMQNPRHLVRRRGQEARLRCSPMKGHSHVYWYRQLPEEGLKFMVYLQKENIIDESGMPKERFSAEFPKEGPSILRIQQVVRGDSAAYFCASSPNQDSPYGYTFGSGTRLTVV.

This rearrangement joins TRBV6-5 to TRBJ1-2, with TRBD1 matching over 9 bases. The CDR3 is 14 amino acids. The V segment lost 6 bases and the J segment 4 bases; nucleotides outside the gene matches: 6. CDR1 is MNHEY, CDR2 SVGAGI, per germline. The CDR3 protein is CASRTGGTSYGYTF. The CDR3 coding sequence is TGTGCCAGCAGGACAGGGGGTACCAGCTATGGCTACACCTTC.

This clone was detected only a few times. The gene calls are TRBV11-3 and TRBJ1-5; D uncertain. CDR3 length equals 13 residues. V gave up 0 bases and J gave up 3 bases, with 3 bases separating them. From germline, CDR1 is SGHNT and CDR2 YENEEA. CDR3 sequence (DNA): TGTGCCAGCAGCTTAGATTACAATCAGCCCCAGCATTTT. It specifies CASSLDYNQPQHF.

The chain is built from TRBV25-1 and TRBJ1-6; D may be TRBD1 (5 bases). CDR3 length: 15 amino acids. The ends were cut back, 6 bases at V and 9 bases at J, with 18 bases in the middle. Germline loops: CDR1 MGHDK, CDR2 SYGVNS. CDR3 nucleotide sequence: TGTGCCAGCAGCTCACACAGGTTTTCTGGTTCACCCCTCCACTTT. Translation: CASSSHRFSGSPLHF.

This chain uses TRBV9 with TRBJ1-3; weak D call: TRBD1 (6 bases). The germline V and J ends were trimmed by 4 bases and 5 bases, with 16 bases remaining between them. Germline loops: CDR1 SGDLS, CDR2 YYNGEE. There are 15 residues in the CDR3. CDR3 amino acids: CASSPLGGTRNTIYF. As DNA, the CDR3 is TGTGCCAGCAGCCCCCTAGGGGGAACAAGAAACACCATATATTTT.

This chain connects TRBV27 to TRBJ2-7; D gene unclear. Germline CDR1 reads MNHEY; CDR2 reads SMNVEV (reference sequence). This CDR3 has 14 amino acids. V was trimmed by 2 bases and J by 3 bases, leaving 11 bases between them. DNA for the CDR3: TGTGCCAGCAGTTTACACCAGCGAGGCTACGAGCAGTACTTC. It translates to CASSLHQRGYEQYF.

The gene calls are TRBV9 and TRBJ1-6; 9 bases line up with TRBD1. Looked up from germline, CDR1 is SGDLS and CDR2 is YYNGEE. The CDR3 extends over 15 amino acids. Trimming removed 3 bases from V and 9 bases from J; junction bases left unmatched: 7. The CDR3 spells CASSGPGTGPSPLHF. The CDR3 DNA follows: TGTGCCAGCAGCGGGCCCGGGACAGGGCCTTCACCCCTCCACTTT.

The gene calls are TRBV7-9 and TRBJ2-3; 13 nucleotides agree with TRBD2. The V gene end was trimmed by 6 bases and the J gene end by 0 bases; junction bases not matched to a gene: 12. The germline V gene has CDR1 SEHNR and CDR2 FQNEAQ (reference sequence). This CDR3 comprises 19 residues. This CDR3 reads CASSSGLAGEEKSTDTQYF. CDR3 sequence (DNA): TGTGCCAGCAGTTCCGGACTAGCGGGGGAAGAAAAGAGCACAGATACGCAGTATTTT.

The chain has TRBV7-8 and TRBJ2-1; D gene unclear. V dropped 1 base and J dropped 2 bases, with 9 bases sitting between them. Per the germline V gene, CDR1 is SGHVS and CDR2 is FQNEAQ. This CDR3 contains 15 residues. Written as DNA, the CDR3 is TGTGCCAGCAGCTTAGGGGCAGGAACCTACAATGAGCAGTTCTTC. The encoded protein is CASSLGAGTYNEQFF.

The CDR3 is CASTWRLNLNSPLHF. The CDR3 DNA is TGTGCCAGCACCTGGCGGCTCAACCTTAATTCACCCCTCCACTTT. V and J are TRBV6-5 and TRBJ1-6; no clear D. Germline CDR1 MNHEY, CDR2 SVGAGI. The CDR3 extends over 15 amino acids. V was pared by 7 bases and J by 6 bases, with 16 bases between.

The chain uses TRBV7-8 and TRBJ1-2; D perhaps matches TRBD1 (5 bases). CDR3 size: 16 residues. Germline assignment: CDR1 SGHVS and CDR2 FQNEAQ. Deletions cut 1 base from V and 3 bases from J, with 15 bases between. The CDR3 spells CASSLVGGEQDYGYTF. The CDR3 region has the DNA TGTGCCAGCAGCTTAGTGGGAGGGGAACAGGACTATGGCTACACCTTC. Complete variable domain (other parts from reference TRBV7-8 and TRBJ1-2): GAGVSQSPRYKVAKRGQDVALRCDPISGHVSLFWYQQALGQGPEFLTYFQNEAQLDKSGLPSDRFFAERPEGSVSTLKIQRTQQEDSAVYLCASSLVGGEQDYGYTFGSGTRLTVV.

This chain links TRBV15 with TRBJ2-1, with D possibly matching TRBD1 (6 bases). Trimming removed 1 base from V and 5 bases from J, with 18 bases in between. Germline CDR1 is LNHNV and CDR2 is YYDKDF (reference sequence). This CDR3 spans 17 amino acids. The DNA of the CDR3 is TGTGCCACCAGCAGAGGACGACAGGCCGGACAGAACAATGAGCAGTTCTTC. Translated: CATSRGRQAGQNNEQFF.